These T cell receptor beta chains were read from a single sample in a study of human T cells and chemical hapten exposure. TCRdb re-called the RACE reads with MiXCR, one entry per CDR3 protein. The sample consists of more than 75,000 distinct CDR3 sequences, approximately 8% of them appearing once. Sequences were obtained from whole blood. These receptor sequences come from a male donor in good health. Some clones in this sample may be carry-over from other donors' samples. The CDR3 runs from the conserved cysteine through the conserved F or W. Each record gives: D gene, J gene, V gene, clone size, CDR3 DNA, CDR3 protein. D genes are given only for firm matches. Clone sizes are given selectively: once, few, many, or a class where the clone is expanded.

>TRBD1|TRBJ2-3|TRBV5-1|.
TGCGCCAGCAGCTTGGCCGGACAGGGGACCACAGATACGCAGTATTTT
CASSLAGQGTTDTQYF
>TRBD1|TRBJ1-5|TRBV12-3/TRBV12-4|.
TGTGCCAGCAGTTCGCGACAGGGCGCTCAGCCCCAGCATTTT
CASSSRQGAQPQHF
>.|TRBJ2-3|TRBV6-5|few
TGTGCCAGCAGACTACGAGGGGACCGCACAGATACGCAGTATTTT
CASRLRGDRTDTQYF
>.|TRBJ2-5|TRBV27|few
TGTGCCAGCAGTTACCGGTACCAAGAGACCCAGTACTTC
CASSYRYQETQYF
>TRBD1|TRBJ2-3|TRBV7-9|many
TGTGCCAGCAGCTCCCTTAGGACAGGGGTCACAGATACGCAGTATTTT
CASSSLRTGVTDTQYF
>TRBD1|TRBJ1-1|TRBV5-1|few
TGCGCCAGCAGCAGCTACAGGGGGGGGGACACTGAAGCTTTCTTT
CASSSYRGGDTEAFF
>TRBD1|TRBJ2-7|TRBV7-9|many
TGTGCCAGCAGCCCACGACAGGGCGGGGAGCAGTACTTC
CASSPRQGGEQYF
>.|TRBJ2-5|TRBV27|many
TGTGCCAGCAGTGGGGACTGGCAAGAGACCCAGTACTTC
CASSGDWQETQYF
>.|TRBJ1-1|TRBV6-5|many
TGTGCCAGCAGTTACACTCTGACTGTCATGAACACTGAAGCTTTCTTT
CASSYTLTVMNTEAFF
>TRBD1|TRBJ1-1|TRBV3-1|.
TGTGCCAGCAGCCAAGGGGACAGGGGGTCATTTATTGAAGCTTTCTTT
CASSQGDRGSFIEAFF
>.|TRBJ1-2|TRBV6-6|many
TGTGCCAGCAGTTACTCGAAGACAAGCTATGGCTACACCTTC
CASSYSKTSYGYTF
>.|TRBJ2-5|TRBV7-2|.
TGTGCCAGCAGCTTAGTAGAGGCTAGACTTGGTGAGACCCAGTACTTC
CASSLVEARLGETQYF
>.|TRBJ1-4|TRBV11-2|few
TGTGCCAGCAGCCATCCGGACCTAGATGAAAAACTGTTTTTT
CASSHPDLDEKLFF
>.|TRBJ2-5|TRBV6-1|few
TGTGCCAGCAGTGAAGTCGGCCCTCCTGGAGTGACCCAGTACTTC
CASSEVGPPGVTQYF